These 19 T cell receptor beta chains share one sample of origin, sequenced in a study of T cells in Graves' hyperthyroidism and ophthalmopathy. Authors of the study amplified TCR beta CDR3 regions from RNA transcripts. Researchers ran a first-round RT-PCR on the TCR CDR3 using the HTBI primer set. TCRdb used MiXCR to reprocess the multiplex PCR reads, holding one entry per CDR3 protein. The table shows about 560,000 distinct CDR3 sequences, with approximately 16% occurring only once. The source material was blood. These TCRs come from a woman aged 18-35 years with Graves' hyperthyroidism.

Many counts were recorded for this clonotype. The rearrangement links TRBV7-9 to TRBJ1-2; unclear D gene. This CDR3 is 13 amino acids long. V lost 5 bases, J lost 8 bases, and 15 bases lay in between. Germline assignment: CDR1 SEHNR and CDR2 FQNEAQ (reference sequence). Here the CDR3 reads CASSPTKLGGYTF. CDR3 nucleotides: TGTGCCAGCAGCCCAACTAAATTAGGAGGCTACACCTTC.

This clonotype was observed a handful of times. V gene TRBV5-1 combines with J gene TRBJ2-3; 7 bases agree with TRBD1. The CDR3 consists of 15 residues. The J segment lost 2 bases and the V segment lost 0 bases, leaving 3 bases of the junction unmatched. Germline V lookup: CDR1 SGHRS, CDR2 YFSETQ. CDR3 nucleotides: TGCGCCAGCAGCTTGGAGGGGGCCCACACAGATACGCAGTATTTT. The encoded protein is CASSLEGAHTDTQYF.

The V and J genes are TRBV28 and TRBJ2-7, with 11 positions matching TRBD1. The CDR3 is 15 residues long. Germline values: CDR1 MDHEN, CDR2 SYDVKM. V was pared by 7 bases and J by 2 bases, with 7 bases of the junction left unmatched. CDR3 bases: TGTGCCAGCACCCCTTGGGGACAGGGGGCCTACGAGCAGTACTTC. Translated, it gives CASTPWGQGAYEQYF.

The sample holds a few counts of this clonotype. The chain recombines TRBV9 with TRBJ2-7, with a weak D call TRBD2 (6 bases). Per the germline V gene, CDR1 is SGDLS and CDR2 is YYNGEE. The CDR3 runs to 15 residues. Trimming cost V 4 bases and J 1 base, with 15 bases left between them. In DNA form, the CDR3 reads TGTGCCAGCAGCACATCCCCGGGACTGTCCTACGAGCAGTACTTC. Its protein product is CASSTSPGLSYEQYF.

Only a few counts were recorded for this clonotype. The V call is TRBV2, the J call TRBJ2-4; D might be TRBD1 (5 bases). Germline V lookup: CDR1 SNHLY, CDR2 FYNNEI. CDR3 length equals 13 residues. Trimming left V 4 bases short and J 8 bases short, with 12 bases between. The CDR3: CASSAGYGDIQYF. The CDR3 DNA sequence: TGTGCCAGCAGTGCAGGGTATGGGGACATTCAGTACTTC.

This clonotype was seen repeatedly, ten times or more. The rearrangement links TRBV11-1 to TRBJ1-2; D is undetermined. The length of the CDR3 is 14 residues. V was clipped by 6 bases and J by 4 bases, with 15 bases between them. From germline, CDR1 is SGHAT and CDR2 FQDESV (reference sequence). In DNA, the CDR3 is TGTGCCAGCAGTCCTACAGACAAGGGCTATGGCTACACCTTC. Amino acids: CASSPTDKGYGYTF.

At least ten counts were recorded for this clonotype. The gene calls are TRBV7-9 and TRBJ2-7; 11 bases fit TRBD1. Germline trimming cut 1 base from V and 4 bases from J; bases unmatched to any gene: 9. CDR3 length: 17 amino acids. Germline-derived CDR1 and CDR2 are SEHNR and FQNEAQ (reference sequence). This chain's CDR3 is CASSLGIGGQGAYEQYF. The DNA for the CDR3 is TGTGCCAGCAGCTTAGGCATTGGAGGACAGGGGGCTTACGAGCAGTACTTC.

The chain combines TRBV12-3 or TRBV12-4 with TRBJ2-7, with TRBD2 matching over 15 bases. CDR3 length equals 18 residues. V shed 3 bases and J 5 bases; nucleotides not matched to a gene: 11. The CDR3 reads CASSFRGLAGGRSHEQYF. CDR3 DNA sequence: TGTGCCAGCAGTTTTCGGGGACTAGCGGGAGGCCGATCTCACGAGCAGTACTTC.

This clonotype was observed a handful of times. The V and J genes are TRBV5-4 and TRBJ1-2; maybe TRBD1 (6 bases). Germline CDR1 and CDR2: SGHNT and YYREEE (reference sequence). This CDR3 has 14 amino acids. V was shortened by 4 bases and J by 8 bases, with 18 bases between the two germline ends. The CDR3, as DNA: TGTGCCAGCAGCCCAAACAGGGAACTAGCGGGCTACACCTTC. Encoded protein: CASSPNRELAGYTF.

This clonotype was picked up a small number of times. The chain recombines TRBV10-3 with TRBJ2-3, with 12 bases that match TRBD2. Per the germline V gene, CDR1 is ENHRY and CDR2 is SYGVKD. V gave up 5 bases and J gave up 2 bases; unmatched junction bases: 2. The CDR3 length is 15 residues. CDR3 protein: CAISRLAGVTDTQYF. The CDR3 DNA sequence: TGTGCCATCAGTCGACTAGCGGGGGTCACAGATACGCAGTATTTT.

This clonotype was observed at least ten times. The chain couples TRBV2 to TRBJ2-1; TRBD2 might be the D (5 bases). V shed 2 bases and J shed 5 bases, with 13 bases lying between them. The CDR3 length is 15 residues. The germline gives CDR1 SNHLY, CDR2 FYNNEI. The CDR3 region is CASSELWESHNEQFF. In DNA, the CDR3 is TGTGCCAGCAGTGAATTATGGGAGTCGCACAATGAGCAGTTCTTC.

This clonotype was observed at least ten times. V and J are TRBV2 and TRBJ2-3; D remains ambiguous. Germline loops: CDR1 SNHLY, CDR2 FYNNEI. CDR3 size: 13 residues. Trimming cost V 9 bases and J 3 bases, with 13 bases left between them. The CDR3 loop reads CASGQRLTDTQYF. The CDR3 nucleotides are TGTGCCAGTGGCCAGCGATTAACAGATACGCAGTATTTT.

There are many counts of this clonotype. The CDR3 spells CASRIWGPDQPQHF. CDR3 DNA sequence: TGTGCCAGCCGTATCTGGGGTCCCGATCAGCCCCAGCATTTT. The chain carries TRBV12-3 or TRBV12-4 and TRBJ1-5; no clear D gene. Trimming removed 8 bases at V and 5 bases at J, with 16 bases between. The CDR3 runs to 14 residues.

Ten or more counts support this clonotype. The rearrangement links TRBV7-2 to TRBJ2-3, with D maybe TRBD2 (5 bases). Germline V CDR1 and CDR2: SGHTA, FQGNSA. Trimming removed 7 bases at V and 0 bases at J, with 11 bases between. CDR3 length: 14 residues. CDR3: CASTPQRSTDTQYF. The CDR3 bases are TGTGCCAGCACCCCCCAGCGGAGCACAGATACGCAGTATTTT.

This clonotype was observed many times. The chain joins TRBV20-1 to TRBJ2-1, with D perhaps matching TRBD1 or TRBD2 (6 bases each). CDR1 is DFQATT, CDR2 SNEGSKA, per germline (reference sequence). The CDR3 extends over 14 amino acids. Trimming stripped 3 bases from V and 0 bases from J, with 9 bases between. The CDR3 DNA reads as TGCAGTGCTAGCGGGGGCTACTCCTACAATGAGCAGTTCTTC. Translated, it gives CSASGGYSYNEQFF.

This clonotype was counted at least ten times. This chain connects TRBV12-3 or TRBV12-4 to TRBJ2-7, with D possibly being TRBD1 or TRBD2 (5 bases each). Trimming shortened V by 6 bases and J by 3 bases, and 12 bases separated the two germline ends. The CDR3 has 13 amino acids. The CDR3 bases are TGTGCCAGCAGCCGAGGGGCCGTCTACGAGCAGTACTTC. It specifies CASSRGAVYEQYF.

J is TRBJ1-2 and V is TRBV24-1, with TRBD1 matching over 7 bases. This CDR3 has 12 residues. Germline trimming cut 6 bases from V and 8 bases from J; bases unmatched to any gene: 5. Germline V lookup: CDR1 KGHDR, CDR2 SFDVKD. The CDR3: CATSRQGMGYTF. CDR3 bases: TGTGCCACCAGTCGACAGGGAATGGGCTACACCTTC.

This clonotype has a count of ten or more. The V call is TRBV20-1, the J call TRBJ2-1, with 13 bases lining up with TRBD2. Losses at the gene ends were 6 bases for V and 0 bases for J; bases not matched to a gene: 5. Germline lookup yields CDR1 DFQATT and CDR2 SNEGSKA (reference sequence). The CDR3 consists of 16 residues. The CDR3 spells CSAAGLAGSSYNEQFF. CDR3 sequence (DNA): TGCAGTGCGGCGGGACTAGCGGGGAGCTCCTACAATGAGCAGTTCTTC.

This clonotype was counted many times. This sequence joins TRBV7-3 and TRBJ2-1; no definite D call. The V gene's germline CDR1 is SGHTA and CDR2 FQGTGA. Trimming stripped 1 base from V and 4 bases from J, with 26 bases between. This CDR3 is built from 20 residues. The CDR3 DNA reads TGTGCCAGCAGCTTAATGGGATTTCTAGGAACGAAAGAATCATACAATGAGCAGTTCTTC. Protein: CASSLMGFLGTKESYNEQFF.